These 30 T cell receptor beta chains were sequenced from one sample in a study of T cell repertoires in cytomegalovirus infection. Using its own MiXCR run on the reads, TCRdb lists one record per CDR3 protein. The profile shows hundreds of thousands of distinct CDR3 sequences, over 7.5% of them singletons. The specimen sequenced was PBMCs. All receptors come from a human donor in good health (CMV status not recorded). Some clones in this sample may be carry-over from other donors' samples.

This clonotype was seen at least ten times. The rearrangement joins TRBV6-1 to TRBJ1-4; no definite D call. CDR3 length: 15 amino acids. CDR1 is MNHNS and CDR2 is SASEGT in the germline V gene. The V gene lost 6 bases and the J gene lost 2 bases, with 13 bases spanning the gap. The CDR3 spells CASSSRTLTNEKLFF. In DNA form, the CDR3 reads TGTGCCAGCAGCTCTCGCACCCTCACTAATGAAAAACTGTTTTTT.

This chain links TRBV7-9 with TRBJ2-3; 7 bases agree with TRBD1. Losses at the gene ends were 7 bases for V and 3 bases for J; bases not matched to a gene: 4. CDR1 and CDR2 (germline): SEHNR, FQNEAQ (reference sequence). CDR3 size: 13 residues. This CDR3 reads CASNDRETDTQYF. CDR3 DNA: TGTGCCAGCAACGACAGGGAAACAGATACGCAGTATTTT. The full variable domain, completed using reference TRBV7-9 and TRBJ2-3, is DTGVSQNPRHKITKRGQNVTFRCDPISEHNRLYWYRQTLGQGPEFLTYFQNEAQLEKSRLLSDRFSAERPKGSFSTLEIQRTEQGDSAMYLCASNDRETDTQYFGPGTRLTVL.

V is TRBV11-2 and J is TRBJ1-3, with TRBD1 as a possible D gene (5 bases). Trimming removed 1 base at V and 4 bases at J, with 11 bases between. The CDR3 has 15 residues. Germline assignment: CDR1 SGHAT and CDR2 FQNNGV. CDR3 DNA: TGTGCCAGCAGCTTAGTCAGGGCTGCAGGAAACACCATATATTTT. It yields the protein CASSLVRAAGNTIYF.

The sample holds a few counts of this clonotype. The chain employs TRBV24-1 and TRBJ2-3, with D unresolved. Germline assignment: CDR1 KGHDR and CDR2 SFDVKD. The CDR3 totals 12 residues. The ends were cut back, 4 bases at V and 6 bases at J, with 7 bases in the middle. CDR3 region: CATSEASDTQYF. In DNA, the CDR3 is TGTGCCACCAGTGAGGCTTCGGATACGCAGTATTTT.

CDR3 amino acids: CASSFGPQGAFYNSPLHF. CDR3 bases: TGTGCCAGCAGTTTTGGGCCACAGGGGGCGTTCTATAATTCACCCCTCCACTTT. The chain has TRBV28 and TRBJ1-6, with TRBD1 identical over 9 bases. CDR3 length: 18 residues. Germline V gene data show CDR1 as MDHEN and CDR2 as SYDVKM. V lost 3 bases and J lost 3; bases outside the gene matches: 9. The full variable domain, with the rest looked up from reference TRBV28 and TRBJ1-6, is DVKVTQSSRYLVKRTGEKVFLECVQDMDHENMFWYRQDPGLGLRLIYFSYDVKMKEKGDIPEGYSVSREKKERFSLILESASTNQTSMYLCASSFGPQGAFYNSPLHFGNGTRLTVT.

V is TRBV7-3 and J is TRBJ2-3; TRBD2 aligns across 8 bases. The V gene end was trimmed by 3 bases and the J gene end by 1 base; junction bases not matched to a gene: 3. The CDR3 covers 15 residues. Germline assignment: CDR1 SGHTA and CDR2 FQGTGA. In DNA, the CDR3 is TGTGCCAGCAGCTTCGGGGGGGAGGGCACAGATACGCAGTATTTT. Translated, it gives CASSFGGEGTDTQYF.

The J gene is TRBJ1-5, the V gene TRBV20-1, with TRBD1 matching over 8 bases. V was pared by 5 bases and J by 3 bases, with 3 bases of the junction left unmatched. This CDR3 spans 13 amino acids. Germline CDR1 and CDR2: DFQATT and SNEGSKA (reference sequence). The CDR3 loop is CSAGGQVNQPQHF. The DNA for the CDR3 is TGCAGTGCTGGGGGACAGGTCAATCAGCCCCAGCATTTT.

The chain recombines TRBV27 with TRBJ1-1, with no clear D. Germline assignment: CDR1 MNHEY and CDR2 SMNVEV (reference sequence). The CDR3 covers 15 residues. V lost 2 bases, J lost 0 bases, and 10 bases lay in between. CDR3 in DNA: TGTGCCAGCAGTTTAGTTTCCGTAATGAACACTGAAGCTTTCTTT. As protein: CASSLVSVMNTEAFF.

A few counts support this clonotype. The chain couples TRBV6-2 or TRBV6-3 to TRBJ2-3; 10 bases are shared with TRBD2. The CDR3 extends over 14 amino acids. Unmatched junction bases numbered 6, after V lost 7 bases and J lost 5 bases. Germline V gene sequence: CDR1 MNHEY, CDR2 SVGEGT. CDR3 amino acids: CASTGTSVLDTQYF. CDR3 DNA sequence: TGTGCCAGCACCGGGACTAGCGTGTTAGATACGCAGTATTTT.

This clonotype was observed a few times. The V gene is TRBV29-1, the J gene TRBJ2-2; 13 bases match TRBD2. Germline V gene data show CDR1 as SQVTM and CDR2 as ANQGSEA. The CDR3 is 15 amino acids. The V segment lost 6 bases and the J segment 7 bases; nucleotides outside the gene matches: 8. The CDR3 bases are TGCAGCGTCCGGACTAGCGGGAGTTCGGGCGGGGAGCTGTTTTTT. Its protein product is CSVRTSGSSGGELFF.

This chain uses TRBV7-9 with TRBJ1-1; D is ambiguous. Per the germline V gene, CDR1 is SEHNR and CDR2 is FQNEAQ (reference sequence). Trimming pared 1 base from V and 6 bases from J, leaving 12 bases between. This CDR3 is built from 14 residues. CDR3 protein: CASSLEGIGAEAFF. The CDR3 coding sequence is TGTGCCAGCAGCTTAGAAGGGATTGGAGCTGAAGCTTTCTTT.

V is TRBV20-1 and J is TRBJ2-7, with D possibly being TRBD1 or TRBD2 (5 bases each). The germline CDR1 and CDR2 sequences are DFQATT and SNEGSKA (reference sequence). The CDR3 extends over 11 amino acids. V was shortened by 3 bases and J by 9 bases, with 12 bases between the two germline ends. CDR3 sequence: CSARQGEGQYF. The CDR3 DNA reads TGCAGTGCTAGGCAGGGTGAGGGGCAGTACTTC.

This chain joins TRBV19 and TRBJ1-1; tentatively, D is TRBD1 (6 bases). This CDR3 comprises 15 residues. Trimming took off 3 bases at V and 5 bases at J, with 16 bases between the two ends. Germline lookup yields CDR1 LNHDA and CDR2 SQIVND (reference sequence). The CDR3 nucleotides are TGTGCCAGTAGTATTAGGTCCAGGGGTTTTACTGAAGCTTTCTTT. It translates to CASSIRSRGFTEAFF.

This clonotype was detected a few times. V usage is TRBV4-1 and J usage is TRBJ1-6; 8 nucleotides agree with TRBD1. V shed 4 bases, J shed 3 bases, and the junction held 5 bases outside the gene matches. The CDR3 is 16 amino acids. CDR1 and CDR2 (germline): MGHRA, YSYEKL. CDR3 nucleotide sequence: TGCGCCAGCAGCCGCGCCGGGACAGGCTATAATTCACCCCTCCACTTT. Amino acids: CASSRAGTGYNSPLHF.

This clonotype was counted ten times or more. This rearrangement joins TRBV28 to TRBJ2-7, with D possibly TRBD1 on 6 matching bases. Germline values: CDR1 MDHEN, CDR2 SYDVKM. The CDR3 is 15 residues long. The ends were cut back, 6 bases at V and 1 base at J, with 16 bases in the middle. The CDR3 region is CASSRRQQGSYEQYF. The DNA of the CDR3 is TGTGCCAGCAGCCGCAGGCAACAGGGTTCCTACGAGCAGTACTTC.

DNA of the CDR3: TGTGCCAGCAGTGACGGGACAGGGTTACACGAGCAGTACTTC. Translated, it gives CASSDGTGLHEQYF. V gene TRBV12-3 or TRBV12-4 combines with J gene TRBJ2-7; 9 bases agree with TRBD1. V shed 5 bases, J shed 5 bases, and the junction held 7 bases outside the gene matches. The CDR3 sequence is 14 residues long.

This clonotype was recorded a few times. The CDR3 loop is CSARTHGAYNEQFF. The CDR3 nucleotides are TGCAGTGCTAGGACTCACGGGGCGTACAATGAGCAGTTCTTC. This rearrangement joins TRBV20-1 to TRBJ2-1, with D possibly called TRBD1 or TRBD2 (5 bases each). V shed 3 bases and J shed 4 bases, with 13 bases lying between them. The germline CDR1 and CDR2 sequences are DFQATT and SNEGSKA (reference sequence). The length of the CDR3 is 14 residues.

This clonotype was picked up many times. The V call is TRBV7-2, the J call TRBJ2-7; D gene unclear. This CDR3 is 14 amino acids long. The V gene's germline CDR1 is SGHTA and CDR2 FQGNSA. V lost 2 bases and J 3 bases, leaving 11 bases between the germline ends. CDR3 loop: CASSLYPANYEQYF. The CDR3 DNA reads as TGTGCCAGCAGCTTATACCCAGCTAACTACGAGCAGTACTTC.

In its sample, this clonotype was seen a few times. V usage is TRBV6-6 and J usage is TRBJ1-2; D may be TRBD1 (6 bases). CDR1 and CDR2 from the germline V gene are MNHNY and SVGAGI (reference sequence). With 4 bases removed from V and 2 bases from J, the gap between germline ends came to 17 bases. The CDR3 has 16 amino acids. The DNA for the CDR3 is TGTGCCAGCAGTTTGACACGAGGGGGAACCAACTATGGCTACACCTTC. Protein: CASSLTRGGTNYGYTF.

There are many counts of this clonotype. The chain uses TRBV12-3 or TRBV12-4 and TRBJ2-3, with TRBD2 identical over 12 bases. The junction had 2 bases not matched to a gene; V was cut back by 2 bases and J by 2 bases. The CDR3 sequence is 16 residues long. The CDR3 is CASSLTSGGYTDTQYF. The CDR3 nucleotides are TGTGCCAGCAGTTTAACTAGCGGGGGGTACACAGATACGCAGTATTTT.

The CDR3 DNA reads TGTGCCAGCAGCCAAGAATGGGATTTCGGTGGAAACACCATATATTTT. Translation gives CASSQEWDFGGNTIYF. This rearrangement joins TRBV4-2 to TRBJ1-3; D gene ambiguous. V was shortened by 0 bases and J by 3 bases, with 12 bases between the two germline ends. The germline V gene has CDR1 LGHNA and CDR2 YNFKEQ. This CDR3 has 16 residues.

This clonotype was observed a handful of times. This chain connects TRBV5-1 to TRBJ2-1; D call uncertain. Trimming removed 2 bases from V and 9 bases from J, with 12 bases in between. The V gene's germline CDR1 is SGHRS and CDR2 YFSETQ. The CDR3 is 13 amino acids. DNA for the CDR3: TGCGCCAGCAGCTTTTCCCGATTGAGTGAGCAGTTCTTC. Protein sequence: CASSFSRLSEQFF.

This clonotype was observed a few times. The DNA of the CDR3 is TGTGCCAGCAGCTTAGAAGTGGGTATGAACACTGAAGCTTTCTTT. This codes for CASSLEVGMNTEAFF. V and J are TRBV7-9 and TRBJ1-1; D is unresolved. Germline CDR1 SEHNR, CDR2 FQNEAQ (reference sequence). V was cut by 1 base and J by 0 bases, with 9 bases left in between. The CDR3 contains 15 residues.

The CDR3 coding sequence is TGCAGCGTCGGGGGGGGGCGCCAGGCTTTCTTT. Residues: CSVGGGRQAFF. The V call is TRBV29-1, the J call TRBJ1-1, with a possible D match to TRBD1 (6 bases). CDR1 and CDR2 from the germline V gene are SQVTM and ANQGSEA. Trimming shortened V by 6 bases and J by 11 bases, and 16 bases separated the two germline ends. The CDR3 has 11 amino acids.

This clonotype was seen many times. CDR3 residues: CASSFGEGRLFF. In DNA form, the CDR3 reads TGTGCCAGCAGCTTCGGGGAGGGGAGACTGTTTTTT. V is TRBV7-9 and J is TRBJ1-4; D is perhaps TRBD1 (5 bases). This CDR3 spans 12 amino acids. From germline, CDR1 is SEHNR and CDR2 FQNEAQ (reference sequence). V shed 3 bases and J shed 13 bases, with 12 bases lying between them.

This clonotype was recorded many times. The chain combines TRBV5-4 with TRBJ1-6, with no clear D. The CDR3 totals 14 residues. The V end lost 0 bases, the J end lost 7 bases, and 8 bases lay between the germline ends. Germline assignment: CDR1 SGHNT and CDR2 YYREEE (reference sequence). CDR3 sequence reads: CASSLGASNSPLHF. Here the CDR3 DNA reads TGTGCCAGCAGCTTGGGAGCAAGCAATTCACCCCTCCACTTT.

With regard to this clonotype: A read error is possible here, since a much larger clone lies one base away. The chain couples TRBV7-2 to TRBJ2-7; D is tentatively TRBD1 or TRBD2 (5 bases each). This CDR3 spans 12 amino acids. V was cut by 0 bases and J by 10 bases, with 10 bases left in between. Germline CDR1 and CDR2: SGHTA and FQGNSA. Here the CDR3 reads CASSLALGDQYF. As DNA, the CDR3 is TGTGCCAGCAGCTTAGCGCTTGGGGACCAGTACTTC.

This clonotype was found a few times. The CDR3 loop reads CASSQPGQIQPQHF. The CDR3 nucleotides are TGTGCCAGCAGCCAACCGGGACAGATTCAGCCCCAGCATTTT. This rearrangement joins TRBV4-2 to TRBJ1-5; 7 bases agree with TRBD1. The V gene's germline CDR1 is LGHNA and CDR2 YNFKEQ. CDR3 size: 14 residues. The V segment lost 2 bases and the J segment 6 bases; nucleotides outside the gene matches: 4.

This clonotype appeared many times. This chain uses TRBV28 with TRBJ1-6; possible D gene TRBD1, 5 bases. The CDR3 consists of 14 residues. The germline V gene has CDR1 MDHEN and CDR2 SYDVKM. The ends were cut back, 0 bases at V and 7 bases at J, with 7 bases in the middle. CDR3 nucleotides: TGTGCCAGCAGTTTATGGGGGGAAAATTCACCCCTCCACTTT. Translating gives CASSLWGENSPLHF.

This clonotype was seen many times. This chain's CDR3 is CASSLVAGGYEQYF. DNA of the CDR3: TGTGCCAGCAGCTTAGTGGCAGGGGGTTACGAGCAGTACTTC. V usage is TRBV7-2 and J usage is TRBJ2-7; 7 bases align to TRBD1. The junction had 4 bases not matched to a gene; V was cut back by 1 base and J by 4 bases. Germline V CDR1 and CDR2: SGHTA, FQGNSA. The CDR3 runs to 14 residues.